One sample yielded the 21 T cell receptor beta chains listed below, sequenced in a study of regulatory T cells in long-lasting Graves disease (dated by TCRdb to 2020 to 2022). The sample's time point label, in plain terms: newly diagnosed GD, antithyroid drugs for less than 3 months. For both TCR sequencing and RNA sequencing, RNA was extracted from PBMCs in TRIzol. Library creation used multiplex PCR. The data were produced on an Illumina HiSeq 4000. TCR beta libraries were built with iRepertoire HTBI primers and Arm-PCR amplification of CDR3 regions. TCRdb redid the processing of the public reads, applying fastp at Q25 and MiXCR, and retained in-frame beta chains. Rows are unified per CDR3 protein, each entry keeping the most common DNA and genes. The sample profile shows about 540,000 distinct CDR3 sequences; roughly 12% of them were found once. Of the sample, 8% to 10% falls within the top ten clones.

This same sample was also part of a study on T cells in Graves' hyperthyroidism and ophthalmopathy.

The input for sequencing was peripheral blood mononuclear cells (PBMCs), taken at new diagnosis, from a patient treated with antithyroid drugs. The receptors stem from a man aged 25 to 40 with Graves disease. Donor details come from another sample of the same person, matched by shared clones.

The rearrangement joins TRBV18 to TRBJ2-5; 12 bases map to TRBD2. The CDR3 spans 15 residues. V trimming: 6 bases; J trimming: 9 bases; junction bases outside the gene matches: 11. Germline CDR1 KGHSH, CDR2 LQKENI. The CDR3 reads CASSREGLAGTAQYF. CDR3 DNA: TGTGCCAGCTCCCGGGAAGGACTAGCGGGAACGGCCCAGTACTTC.

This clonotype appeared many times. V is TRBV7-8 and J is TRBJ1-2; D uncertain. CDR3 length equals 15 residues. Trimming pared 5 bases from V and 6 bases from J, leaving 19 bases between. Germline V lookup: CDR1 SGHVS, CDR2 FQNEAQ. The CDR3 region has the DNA TGTGCCAGCAGCCAAGGGCCGCGTGTTGTCCATGGCTACACCTTC. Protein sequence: CASSQGPRVVHGYTF.

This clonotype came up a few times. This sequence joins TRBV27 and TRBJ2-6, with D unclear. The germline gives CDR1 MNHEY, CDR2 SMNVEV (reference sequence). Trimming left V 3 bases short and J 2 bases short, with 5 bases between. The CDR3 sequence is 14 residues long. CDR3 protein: CASSLATGANVLTF. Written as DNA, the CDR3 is TGTGCCAGCAGTTTGGCAACTGGGGCCAACGTCCTGACTTTC.

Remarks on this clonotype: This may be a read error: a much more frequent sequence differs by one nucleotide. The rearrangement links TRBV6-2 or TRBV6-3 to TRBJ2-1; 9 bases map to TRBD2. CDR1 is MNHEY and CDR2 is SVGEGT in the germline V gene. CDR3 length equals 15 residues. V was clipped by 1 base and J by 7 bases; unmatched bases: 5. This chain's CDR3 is CASSYFGSGSNEQFF. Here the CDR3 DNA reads TGTGCCAGCAGTTACTTTGGTAGCGGGAGTAATGAGCAGTTCTTC.

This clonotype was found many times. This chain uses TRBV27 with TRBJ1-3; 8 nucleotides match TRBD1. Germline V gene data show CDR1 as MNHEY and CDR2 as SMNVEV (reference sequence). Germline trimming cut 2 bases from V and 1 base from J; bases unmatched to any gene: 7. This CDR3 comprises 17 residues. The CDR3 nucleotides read TGTGCCAGCAGTTTACGCCCTCAGGGGGCTTCTGGAAACACCATATATTTT. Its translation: CASSLRPQGASGNTIYF.

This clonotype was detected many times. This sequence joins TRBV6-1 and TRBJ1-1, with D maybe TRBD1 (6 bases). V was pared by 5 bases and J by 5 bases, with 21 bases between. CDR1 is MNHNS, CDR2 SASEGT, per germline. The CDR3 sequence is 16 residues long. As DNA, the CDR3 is TGTGCCAGCAGTAACCGAAGGAGTCTTAGGGGGACTGAAGCTTTCTTT. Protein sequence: CASSNRRSLRGTEAFF.

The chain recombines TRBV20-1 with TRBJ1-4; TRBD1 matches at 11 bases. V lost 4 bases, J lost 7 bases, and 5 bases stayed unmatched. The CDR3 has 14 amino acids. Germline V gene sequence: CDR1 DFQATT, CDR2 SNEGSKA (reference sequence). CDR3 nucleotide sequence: TGCAGTGCTAAGGACGGGACAGGGGGTGAAAAACTGTTTTTT. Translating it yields CSAKDGTGGEKLFF.

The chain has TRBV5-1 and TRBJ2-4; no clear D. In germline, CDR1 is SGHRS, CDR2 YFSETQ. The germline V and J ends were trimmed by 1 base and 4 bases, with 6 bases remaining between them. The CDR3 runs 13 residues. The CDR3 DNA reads TGCGCCAGCAGCTTGACAGAAAAAAACATTCAGTACTTC. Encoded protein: CASSLTEKNIQYF.

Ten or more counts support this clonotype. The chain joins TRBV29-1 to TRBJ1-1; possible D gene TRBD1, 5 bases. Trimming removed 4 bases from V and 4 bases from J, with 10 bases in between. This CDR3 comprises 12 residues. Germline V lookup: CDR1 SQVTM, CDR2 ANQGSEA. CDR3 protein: CSVAPRGTEAFF. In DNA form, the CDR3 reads TGCAGCGTTGCCCCGAGGGGCACTGAAGCTTTCTTT.

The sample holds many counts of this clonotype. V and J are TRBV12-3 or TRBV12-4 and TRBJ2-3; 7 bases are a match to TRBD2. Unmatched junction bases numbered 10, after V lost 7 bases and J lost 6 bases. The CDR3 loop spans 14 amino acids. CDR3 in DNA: TGTGCCAGCACATCGGGACTACCTCCCGATACGCAGTATTTT. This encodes CASTSGLPPDTQYF.

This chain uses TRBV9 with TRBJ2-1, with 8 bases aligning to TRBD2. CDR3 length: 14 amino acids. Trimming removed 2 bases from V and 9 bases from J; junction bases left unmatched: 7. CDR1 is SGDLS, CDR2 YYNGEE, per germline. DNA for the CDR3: TGTGCCAGCAGCGTCCAGCGGGAGCCTCTTGAGCAGTTCTTC. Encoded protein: CASSVQREPLEQFF.

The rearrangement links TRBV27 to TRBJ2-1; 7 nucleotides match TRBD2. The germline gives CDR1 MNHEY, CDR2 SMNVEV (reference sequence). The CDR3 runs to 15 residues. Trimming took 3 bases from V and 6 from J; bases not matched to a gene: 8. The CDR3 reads CASSLGREWSNEQFF. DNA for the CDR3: TGTGCCAGCAGTTTGGGGCGGGAGTGGTCCAATGAGCAGTTCTTC.

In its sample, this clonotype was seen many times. Here the CDR3 reads CASSRATGVTGELFF. CDR3 coding DNA: TGTGCCAGCAGCCGAGCCACAGGGGTCACCGGGGAGCTGTTTTTT. The V call is TRBV11-3, the J call TRBJ2-2; 7 nucleotides align to TRBD1. The CDR3 covers 15 residues. Trimming removed 5 bases from V and 4 bases from J; junction bases left unmatched: 7. Looked up from germline, CDR1 is SGHNT and CDR2 is YENEEA.

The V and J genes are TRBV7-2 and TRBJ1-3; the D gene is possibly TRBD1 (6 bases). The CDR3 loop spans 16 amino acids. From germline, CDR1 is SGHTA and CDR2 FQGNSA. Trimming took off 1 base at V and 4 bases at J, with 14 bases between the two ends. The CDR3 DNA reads TGTGCCAGCAGCTTAGGTCAAAGGGGGTTAGGAAACACCATATATTTT. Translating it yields CASSLGQRGLGNTIYF.

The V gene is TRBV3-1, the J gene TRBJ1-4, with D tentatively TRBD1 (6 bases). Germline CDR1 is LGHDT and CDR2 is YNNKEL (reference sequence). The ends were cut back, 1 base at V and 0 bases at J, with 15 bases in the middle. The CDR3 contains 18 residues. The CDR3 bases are TGTGCCAGCAGCCAAGTGGACAGATTGATCGCAACTAATGAAAAACTGTTTTTT. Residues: CASSQVDRLIATNEKLFF.

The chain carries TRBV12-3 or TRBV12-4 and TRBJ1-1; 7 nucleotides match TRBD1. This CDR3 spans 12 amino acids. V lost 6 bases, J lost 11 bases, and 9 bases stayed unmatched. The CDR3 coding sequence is TGTGCCAGCAGCCCAACAGGGGATGAGGCTTTCTTT. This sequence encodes CASSPTGDEAFF.

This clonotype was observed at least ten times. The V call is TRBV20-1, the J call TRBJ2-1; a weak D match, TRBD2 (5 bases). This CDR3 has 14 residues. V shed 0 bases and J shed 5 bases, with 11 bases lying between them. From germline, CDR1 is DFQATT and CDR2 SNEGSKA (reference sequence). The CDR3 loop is CSARDGGGNNEQFF. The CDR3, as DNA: TGCAGTGCTAGAGATGGTGGAGGAAACAATGAGCAGTTCTTC.

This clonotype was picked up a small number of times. DNA for the CDR3: TGTGCCTGGAGTCCAGGTCCCTGGGGGGGGGGTCAAGAGACCCAGTACTTC. This codes for CAWSPGPWGGGQETQYF. This sequence joins TRBV30 and TRBJ2-5; 7 bases agree with TRBD2. V lost 2 bases and J lost 2; bases outside the gene matches: 14. Germline assignment: CDR1 GTSNPN and CDR2 SVGIG (reference sequence). This CDR3 region has 17 residues.

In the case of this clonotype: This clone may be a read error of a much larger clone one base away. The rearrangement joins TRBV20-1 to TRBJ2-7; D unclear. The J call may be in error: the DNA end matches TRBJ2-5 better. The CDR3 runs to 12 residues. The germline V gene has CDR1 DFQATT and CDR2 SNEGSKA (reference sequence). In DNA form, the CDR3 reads TGCAGTGCTAGGGCCAGCCAAGAGACCCAGTACTTC. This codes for CSARASQETQYF.

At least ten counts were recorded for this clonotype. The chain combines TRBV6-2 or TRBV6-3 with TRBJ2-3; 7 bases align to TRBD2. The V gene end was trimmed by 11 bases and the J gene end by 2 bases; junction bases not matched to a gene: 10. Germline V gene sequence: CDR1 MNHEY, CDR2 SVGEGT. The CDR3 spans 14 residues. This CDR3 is CAASPAGDTDTQYF. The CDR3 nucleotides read TGTGCCGCATCCCCCGCGGGGGACACAGATACGCAGTATTTT.

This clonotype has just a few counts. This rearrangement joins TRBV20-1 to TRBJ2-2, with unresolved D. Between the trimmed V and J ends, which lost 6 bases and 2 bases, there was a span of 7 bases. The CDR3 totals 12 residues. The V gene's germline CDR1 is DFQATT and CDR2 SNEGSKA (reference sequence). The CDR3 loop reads CSAYLNTGELFF. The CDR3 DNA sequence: TGCAGTGCCTATTTAAACACCGGGGAGCTGTTTTTT.